This T cell receptor beta chain came from a study of cytomegalovirus exposure and HLA in healthy donors. The CDR3 has 20 amino acids. CDR1 is GTSNPN, CDR2 SVGIG, per germline (reference sequence). V was cut by 1 base and J by 0 bases, with 25 bases left in between. This clone was picked up a small number of times. As for the donors, each was a healthy bone marrow donor. This PCR relied on a set of 60 Vbeta primers and 13 Jbeta primers. Clones were sequenced by immunoSEQ multiplex PCR, and TCRdb holds only the in-frame ones, with some missing. The sample holds fewer than 85,000 clones; about two thirds are singletons and the top ten take 12%.

Sequencing was performed on PBMCs. This sequence joins TRBV30 and TRBJ1-3; D may be TRBD1 (5 bases). The clonotype originates from a woman aged 40 to 50 in good health and CMV-seropositive. The CDR3, as DNA: TGTGCCTGGAGTGATCAGGGTTTCCCGGCGGTCCTTTTCTCTGGAAACACCATATATTTT. Its protein is CAWSDQGFPAVLFSGNTIYF.